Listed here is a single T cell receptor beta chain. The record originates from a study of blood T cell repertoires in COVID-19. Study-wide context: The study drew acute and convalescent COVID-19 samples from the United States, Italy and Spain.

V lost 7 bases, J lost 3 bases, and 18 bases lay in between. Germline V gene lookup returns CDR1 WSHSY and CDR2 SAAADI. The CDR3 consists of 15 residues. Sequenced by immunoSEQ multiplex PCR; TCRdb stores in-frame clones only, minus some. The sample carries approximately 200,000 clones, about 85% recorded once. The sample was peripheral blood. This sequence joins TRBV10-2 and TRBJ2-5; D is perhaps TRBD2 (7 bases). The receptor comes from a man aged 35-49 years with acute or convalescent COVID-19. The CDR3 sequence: CASTHLGGLEETQYF. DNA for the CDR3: TGCGCCAGCACCCACTTGGGGGGGCTCGAAGAGACCCAGTACTTC.